These T cell receptor beta chains were read from a single sample in a study of blood T cell repertoires in COVID-19. Repertoires were generated with immunoSEQ multiplex PCR, while TCRdb's copy carries only in-frame clones and drops some. The sample holds 30,000 to 50,000 clones, approximately 84% seen once. The sequenced sample was peripheral blood. These receptors were collected from a man aged 50-59 years with active or convalescent COVID-19. Both conserved end residues are part of each CDR3. The D gene is left open where the match is weak. Rows may omit the clone size; those that give it use once, few, many or a size class.

d_call: TRBD1; clone_size: -; v_call: TRBV27; j_call: TRBJ2-1; cdr3_nt: TGTGCCATCTCAGGGGGTTCCTACAATGAGCAGTTCTTC; cdr3_aa: CAISGGSYNEQFF
d_call: -; clone_size: -; v_call: TRBV5-1; j_call: TRBJ1-1; cdr3_nt: TGCGCCAGCAGCTTGCTCACCAGGCCGAACACTGAAGCTTTCTTT; cdr3_aa: CASSLLTRPNTEAFF
d_call: -; clone_size: -; v_call: TRBV18; j_call: TRBJ1-1; cdr3_nt: TGTGCCAGCTCACCGACGCGCGGGAACACTGAAGCTTTCTTT; cdr3_aa: CASSPTRGNTEAFF
d_call: TRBD1; clone_size: -; v_call: TRBV5-6; j_call: TRBJ1-1; cdr3_nt: TGTGCCAGCAGCTTCCGGACAGGGCGGGGGAACACTGAAGCTTTCTTT; cdr3_aa: CASSFRTGRGNTEAFF
d_call: -; clone_size: -; v_call: TRBV3-1/TRBV3-2; j_call: TRBJ2-3; cdr3_nt: TGTGCCAGCAGCCTGAGAGGGGGGGGACGCACAGATACGCAGTATTTT; cdr3_aa: CASSLRGGGRTDTQYF
d_call: -; clone_size: -; v_call: TRBV5-6; j_call: TRBJ2-3; cdr3_nt: TGTGCCAGCAGCTCCCTGCGGGGGCGCCCAGATACGCAGTATTTT; cdr3_aa: CASSSLRGRPDTQYF
d_call: -; clone_size: once; v_call: TRBV4-1; j_call: TRBJ1-2; cdr3_nt: TGCGCCAGCAGCCCAGAACTGACGGGAGCTAACTATGGCTACACCTTC; cdr3_aa: CASSPELTGANYGYTF
d_call: -; clone_size: medium-sized; v_call: TRBV6-5; j_call: TRBJ2-5; cdr3_nt: TGTGCCAGCAGTTACGACTTCAAAGAGACCCAGTACTTC; cdr3_aa: CASSYDFKETQYF
d_call: TRBD1; clone_size: -; v_call: TRBV19; j_call: TRBJ2-2; cdr3_nt: TGTGCCAGTAAAGCGGACAGGGGTACGAACACCGGGGAGCTGTTTTTT; cdr3_aa: CASKADRGTNTGELFF
d_call: TRBD1; clone_size: -; v_call: TRBV5-8; j_call: TRBJ2-1; cdr3_nt: TGTGCCAGCAGCTGGAGGGACAGGGGCCCCAATGAGCAGTTCTTC; cdr3_aa: CASSWRDRGPNEQFF
d_call: -; clone_size: few; v_call: TRBV5-1; j_call: TRBJ2-3; cdr3_nt: TGCGCCAGCAGATCAGGACTAACAGGACTCACAGATACGCAGTATTTT; cdr3_aa: CASRSGLTGLTDTQYF
d_call: TRBD2; clone_size: few; v_call: TRBV7-2; j_call: TRBJ2-5; cdr3_nt: TGTGCCAGCAGCTTAGCATCTACTAGCGGGGCCCAGGGGACCCAGTACTTC; cdr3_aa: CASSLASTSGAQGTQYF
d_call: -; clone_size: -; v_call: TRBV2; j_call: TRBJ2-1; cdr3_nt: TGTGCCAGCAGTGAAAACAGGGCAATCAATGAGCAGTTCTTC; cdr3_aa: CASSENRAINEQFF
d_call: -; clone_size: -; v_call: TRBV27; j_call: TRBJ1-2; cdr3_nt: TGTGCCAGCAGTTTTAACAGGGAGTATGGCTACACCTTC; cdr3_aa: CASSFNREYGYTF
d_call: TRBD2; clone_size: -; v_call: TRBV19; j_call: TRBJ2-7; cdr3_nt: TGTGCCAGTAGTATAGGTCTAGCGGGTTCCTACGAGCAGTACTTC; cdr3_aa: CASSIGLAGSYEQYF
d_call: TRBD1; clone_size: -; v_call: TRBV6-5; j_call: TRBJ2-1; cdr3_nt: TGTGCCAGCAGTTACTCCCGGACAGGAGCTCAGACCGGGTTCTTC; cdr3_aa: CASSYSRTGAQTGFF
d_call: -; clone_size: -; v_call: TRBV7-9; j_call: TRBJ1-2; cdr3_nt: TGTGCCAGCAGCTCAGTACAGTGGTCCTACACCTTC; cdr3_aa: CASSSVQWSYTF
d_call: -; clone_size: -; v_call: TRBV19; j_call: TRBJ1-1; cdr3_nt: TGTGCCAGTAGTATAGATCCTCGACCTGGGAGTAATGAAGCTTTCTTT; cdr3_aa: CASSIDPRPGSNEAFF
d_call: -; clone_size: -; v_call: TRBV7-3; j_call: TRBJ2-3; cdr3_nt: TGTGCCAGCAGCCCCGAACTCTCAAGCAGGGGATCGCAGTATTTT; cdr3_aa: CASSPELSSRGSQYF
d_call: TRBD1; clone_size: -; v_call: TRBV4-2; j_call: TRBJ2-3; cdr3_nt: TGTGCCAGCAACCCCCAGCCAGGGGGCTCCACAGATACGCAGTATTTT; cdr3_aa: CASNPQPGGSTDTQYF
d_call: -; clone_size: -; v_call: TRBV7-9; j_call: TRBJ2-5; cdr3_nt: TGTGCCAGCAGCCTGGCCGGAGGTTTGGAGACCCAGTACTTC; cdr3_aa: CASSLAGGLETQYF
d_call: TRBD1; clone_size: -; v_call: TRBV6-5; j_call: TRBJ1-1; cdr3_nt: TGTGCCAGCCAAGATAAGGGACAGGCGAACACTGAAGCTTTCTTT; cdr3_aa: CASQDKGQANTEAFF
d_call: -; clone_size: once; v_call: TRBV14; j_call: TRBJ1-5; cdr3_nt: TGTGCCAGCAGCCCTCTGCCGGGAGTCGGGGATCAGCCCCAGCATTTT; cdr3_aa: CASSPLPGVGDQPQHF
d_call: -; clone_size: -; v_call: TRBV5-4; j_call: TRBJ1-4; cdr3_nt: TGTGCCAGCAGTCCCGGGAATATTAATGAAAAACTGTTTTTT; cdr3_aa: CASSPGNINEKLFF
d_call: TRBD1; clone_size: -; v_call: TRBV5-1; j_call: TRBJ1-1; cdr3_nt: TGCGCCAGCAGCCGGCAGACAGGGAGTAACACTGAAGCTTTCTTT; cdr3_aa: CASSRQTGSNTEAFF
d_call: -; clone_size: -; v_call: TRBV2; j_call: TRBJ1-5; cdr3_nt: TGTGCCAGCAGCTTTGGACGGGGAAATAGCAATCAGCCCCAGCATTTT; cdr3_aa: CASSFGRGNSNQPQHF
d_call: -; clone_size: -; v_call: TRBV7-9; j_call: TRBJ2-5; cdr3_nt: TGTGCCAGCAGCTTACGGGAGGGGGCTTATAAAGAGACCCAGTACTTC; cdr3_aa: CASSLREGAYKETQYF
d_call: TRBD2; clone_size: -; v_call: TRBV7-2; j_call: TRBJ2-1; cdr3_nt: TGTGCCAGCAGCTTAGTGGGACTAGCGGGGGGCTCCTACAATGAGCAGTTCTTC; cdr3_aa: CASSLVGLAGGSYNEQFF
d_call: TRBD1; clone_size: -; v_call: TRBV5-4; j_call: TRBJ1-1; cdr3_nt: TGTGCCAGCAGCCGGATGGGACAGGGCCAACCTGAAGCTTTCTTT; cdr3_aa: CASSRMGQGQPEAFF
d_call: -; clone_size: -; v_call: TRBV3-1/TRBV3-2; j_call: TRBJ2-5; cdr3_nt: TGTGCCAGCAGTCCCTTTTCAGGGTCCGGGACCCAGTACTTC; cdr3_aa: CASSPFSGSGTQYF
d_call: -; clone_size: -; v_call: TRBV4-1; j_call: TRBJ2-7; cdr3_nt: TGCGCCAGCAGCCAAGTCCCCTCGGACACTTACGAGCAGTACTTC; cdr3_aa: CASSQVPSDTYEQYF
d_call: -; clone_size: -; v_call: TRBV11-1; j_call: TRBJ1-1; cdr3_nt: TGTGCCAGCAGATCCACAGGCCCGAACACTGAAGCTTTCTTT; cdr3_aa: CASRSTGPNTEAFF
d_call: TRBD1; clone_size: -; v_call: TRBV6-4; j_call: TRBJ1-2; cdr3_nt: TGTGCCAGCAGTGACTCGGACAGGGGAATTAGGCCCTATGGCTACACCTTC; cdr3_aa: CASSDSDRGIRPYGYTF
d_call: -; clone_size: -; v_call: TRBV25-1; j_call: TRBJ2-2; cdr3_nt: TGTGCCAGCAGTGAAGGGGCGCGTGGGGAGCTGTTTTTT; cdr3_aa: CASSEGARGELFF
d_call: -; clone_size: -; v_call: TRBV7-9; j_call: TRBJ1-1; cdr3_nt: TGTGCCAGCAGCTCTACCCAAGGACAGAATGAAGCTTTCTTT; cdr3_aa: CASSSTQGQNEAFF
d_call: -; clone_size: -; v_call: TRBV7-9; j_call: TRBJ1-2; cdr3_nt: TGTGCCAGCAGCTTAGCCCTGACAGGCCCAAACTATGGCTACACCTTC; cdr3_aa: CASSLALTGPNYGYTF
d_call: TRBD2; clone_size: -; v_call: TRBV5-1; j_call: TRBJ2-3; cdr3_nt: TGCGCCAGCAACCCCGGGACTAGCGGGGGGCGGGAGTATTTT; cdr3_aa: CASNPGTSGGREYF
d_call: -; clone_size: -; v_call: TRBV14; j_call: TRBJ2-2; cdr3_nt: TGTGCCAGCAGCCAAGGGGGGGTGAGGACCGGGGAGCTGTTTTTT; cdr3_aa: CASSQGGVRTGELFF
d_call: TRBD1; clone_size: few; v_call: TRBV6-5; j_call: TRBJ1-6; cdr3_nt: TGTGCCAGCAGGGACAGGGGGATGAGGACCCTCCACTTT; cdr3_aa: CASRDRGMRTLHF
d_call: -; clone_size: -; v_call: TRBV5-6; j_call: TRBJ2-2; cdr3_nt: TGTGCCAGCAGCTTTAGGCCAGGAATTTCGAACACCGGGGAGCTGTTTTTT; cdr3_aa: CASSFRPGISNTGELFF
d_call: TRBD1; clone_size: -; v_call: TRBV5-1; j_call: TRBJ1-2; cdr3_nt: TGCGCCAGCAGCATTAGACAGGGGGCTAACTATGGCTACACCTTC; cdr3_aa: CASSIRQGANYGYTF
d_call: -; clone_size: -; v_call: TRBV18; j_call: TRBJ2-4; cdr3_nt: TGTGCCAGCTCTTCCCGGGACAAGAAAAACATTCAGTACTTC; cdr3_aa: CASSSRDKKNIQYF
d_call: -; clone_size: -; v_call: TRBV5-1; j_call: TRBJ1-5; cdr3_nt: TGCGCCAGCAGCTTGGACAGTTATAGCAATCAGCCCCAGCATTTT; cdr3_aa: CASSLDSYSNQPQHF
d_call: -; clone_size: -; v_call: TRBV6-5; j_call: TRBJ1-1; cdr3_nt: TGTGCCAGCTGGGCCGGATTCGGGATGAACACTGAAGCTTTCTTT; cdr3_aa: CASWAGFGMNTEAFF
d_call: -; clone_size: -; v_call: TRBV7-2; j_call: TRBJ2-4; cdr3_nt: TGTGCCAGCAGCTTAGGTCCAGGGGTGGGCATTCAGTACTTC; cdr3_aa: CASSLGPGVGIQYF
d_call: -; clone_size: -; v_call: TRBV6-5; j_call: TRBJ1-2; cdr3_nt: TGTGCCAGCAGTTCCGTCGGGGGTGTTGGCTACACCTTC; cdr3_aa: CASSSVGGVGYTF
d_call: TRBD2; clone_size: -; v_call: TRBV10-2; j_call: TRBJ2-7; cdr3_nt: TGCGCCAGCAGTGGGGGGGGCTACGAGCAGTACTTC; cdr3_aa: CASSGGGYEQYF
d_call: -; clone_size: -; v_call: TRBV6-5; j_call: TRBJ2-2; cdr3_nt: TGTGCCAGCAGTTACGGCGGGACGTTGGGCGGGGAGCTGTTTTTT; cdr3_aa: CASSYGGTLGGELFF
d_call: -; clone_size: -; v_call: TRBV7-2; j_call: TRBJ1-5; cdr3_nt: TGTGCCAGCAGCTTAGGGGGCGGCAGCAATCAGCCCCAGCATTTT; cdr3_aa: CASSLGGGSNQPQHF
d_call: TRBD1; clone_size: -; v_call: TRBV5-5; j_call: TRBJ2-7; cdr3_nt: TGTGCCAGCGGACAGGGTGCGGGCTACGAGCAGTACTTC; cdr3_aa: CASGQGAGYEQYF
d_call: -; clone_size: once; v_call: TRBV5-8; j_call: TRBJ2-7; cdr3_nt: TGTGCCAGCAGCTTCCGGGAAGGCCCCTACGAGCAGTACTTC; cdr3_aa: CASSFREGPYEQYF
d_call: -; clone_size: few; v_call: TRBV14; j_call: TRBJ2-6; cdr3_nt: TGTGCCAGCAGCCCCAGGGGTTCAACCTCTGGGGCCAACGTCCTGACTTTC; cdr3_aa: CASSPRGSTSGANVLTF
d_call: -; clone_size: -; v_call: TRBV6-5; j_call: TRBJ2-7; cdr3_nt: TGTGCCAGCAGTTACTCGATTGGAGCCGGCTACGAGCAGTACTTC; cdr3_aa: CASSYSIGAGYEQYF